This T cell receptor (beta chain) appears in the sequencing data of a study of graft-versus-host responses after intestinal transplantation. Remarks on this clone: The antigen remains unidentified.

The study, taken as a whole, reports: Detection of GvH clones occurred in recipient marrow, and some had their first appearance in ileum or blood.

TCRdb keeps only in-frame clones here, not all; method: immunoSEQ multiplex PCR. The profile shows some 110,000 clones, around nine tenths of them singletons. CDR1 is SGDLS and CDR2 is YYNGEE in the germline V gene. The length of the CDR3 is 16 residues. J gave up 4 bases and V 0 bases, and 5 bases lay outside the gene matches. The material sequenced was unstimulated CD4+ T cells sorted from spleen or lymph node cells, taken before transplant. The chain recombines TRBV9 with TRBJ2-3; TRBD2 agrees at 10 bases. The clonotype comes from a human donor who was the organ donor for an intestinal transplant. CDR3 amino acids: CASSVVSGRTPDTQYF. In nucleotides, the CDR3 is TGTGCCAGCAGCGTAGTTAGCGGGAGGACCCCAGATACGCAGTATTTT.